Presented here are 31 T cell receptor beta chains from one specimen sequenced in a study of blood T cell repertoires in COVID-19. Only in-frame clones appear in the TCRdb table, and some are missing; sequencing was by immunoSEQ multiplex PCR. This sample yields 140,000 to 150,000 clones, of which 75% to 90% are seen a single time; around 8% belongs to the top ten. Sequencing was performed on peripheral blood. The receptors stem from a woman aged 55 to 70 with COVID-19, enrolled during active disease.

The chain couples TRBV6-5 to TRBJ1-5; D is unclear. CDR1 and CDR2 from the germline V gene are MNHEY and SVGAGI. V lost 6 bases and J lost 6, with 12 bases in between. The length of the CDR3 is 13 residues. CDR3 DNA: TGTGCCAGCAGCGCCAAAGCGCCTCAGCCCCAGCATTTT. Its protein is CASSAKAPQPQHF.

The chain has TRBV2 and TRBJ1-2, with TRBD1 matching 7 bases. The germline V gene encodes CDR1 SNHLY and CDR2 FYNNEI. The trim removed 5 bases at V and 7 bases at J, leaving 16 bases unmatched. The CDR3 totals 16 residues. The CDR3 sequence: CASSIQRDSVGVGYTF. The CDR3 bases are TGTGCCAGCAGTATACAACGGGACAGTGTTGGGGTTGGCTACACCTTC.

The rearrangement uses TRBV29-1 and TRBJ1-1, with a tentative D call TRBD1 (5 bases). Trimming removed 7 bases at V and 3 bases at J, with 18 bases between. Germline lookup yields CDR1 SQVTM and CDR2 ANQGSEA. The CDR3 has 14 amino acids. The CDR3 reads CSGVRGRRDTEAFF. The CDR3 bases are TGCAGCGGAGTACGGGGGAGGAGGGACACTGAAGCTTTCTTT.

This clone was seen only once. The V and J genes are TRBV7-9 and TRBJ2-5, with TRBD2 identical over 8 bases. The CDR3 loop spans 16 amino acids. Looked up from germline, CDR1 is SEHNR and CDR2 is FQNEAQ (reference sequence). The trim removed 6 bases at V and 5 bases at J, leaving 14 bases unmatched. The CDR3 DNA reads TGTGCCAGCAGTCGATTCTCCGGGGGGGGCAGGGAGACCCAGTACTTC. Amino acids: CASSRFSGGGRETQYF.

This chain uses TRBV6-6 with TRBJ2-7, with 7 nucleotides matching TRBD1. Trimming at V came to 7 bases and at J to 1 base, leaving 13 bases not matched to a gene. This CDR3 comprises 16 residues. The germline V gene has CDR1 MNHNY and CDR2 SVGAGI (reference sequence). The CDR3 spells CASNNGIGTDSYEQYF. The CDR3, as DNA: TGTGCCAGCAACAATGGGATCGGGACAGATTCCTACGAGCAGTACTTC.

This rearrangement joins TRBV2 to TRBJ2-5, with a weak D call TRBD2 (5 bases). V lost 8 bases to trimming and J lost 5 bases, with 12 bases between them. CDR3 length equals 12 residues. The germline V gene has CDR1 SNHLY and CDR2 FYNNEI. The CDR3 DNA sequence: TGTGCCAGCGGTAGGACTTTGGAGACCCAGTACTTC. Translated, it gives CASGRTLETQYF.

The CDR3 is CASRSLATSYEQYF. CDR3 nucleotide sequence: TGTGCCAGCAGATCACTAGCGACCTCCTACGAGCAGTACTTC. The chain couples TRBV7-2 to TRBJ2-7, with 7 bases aligning to TRBD2. The V gene's germline CDR1 is SGHTA and CDR2 FQGNSA. J lost 0 bases, V lost 6 bases, and 5 bases had no gene match. The CDR3 is 14 amino acids.

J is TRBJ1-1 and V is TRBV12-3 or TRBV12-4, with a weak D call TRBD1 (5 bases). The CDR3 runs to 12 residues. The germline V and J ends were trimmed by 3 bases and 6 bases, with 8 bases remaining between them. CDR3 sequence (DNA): TGTGCCAGCAGTTTTGCGGGGGCTGAAGCTTTCTTT. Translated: CASSFAGAEAFF.

CDR3 sequence: CASSGQGSNQPQHF. The CDR3 nucleotides read TGTGCCAGTAGTGGACAGGGGAGCAATCAGCCCCAGCATTTT. This chain uses TRBV19 with TRBJ1-5; 9 nucleotides agree with TRBD1. The CDR3 has 14 amino acids. CDR1 LNHDA and CDR2 SQIVND come from the germline V gene (reference sequence). After removal of 5 bases from V and 1 base from J, the junction contained 0 bases not matched to a gene.

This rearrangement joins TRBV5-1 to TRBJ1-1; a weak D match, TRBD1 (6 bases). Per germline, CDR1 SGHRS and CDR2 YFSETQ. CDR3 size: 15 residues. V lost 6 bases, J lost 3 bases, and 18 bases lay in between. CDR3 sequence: CASMTAGEGDTEAFF. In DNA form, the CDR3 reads TGCGCCAGCATGACCGCGGGGGAGGGGGACACTGAAGCTTTCTTT.

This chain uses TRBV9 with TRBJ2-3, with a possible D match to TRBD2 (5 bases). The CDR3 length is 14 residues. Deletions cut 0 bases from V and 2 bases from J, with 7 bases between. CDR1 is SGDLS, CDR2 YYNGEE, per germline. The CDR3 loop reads CASSVAGFTDTQYF. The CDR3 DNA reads TGTGCCAGCAGCGTAGCGGGGTTCACAGATACGCAGTATTTT.

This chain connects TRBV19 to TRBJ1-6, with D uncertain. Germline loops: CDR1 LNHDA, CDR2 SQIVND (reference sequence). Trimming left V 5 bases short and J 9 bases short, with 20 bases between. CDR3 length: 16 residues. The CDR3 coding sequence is TGTGCCAGTAGTGCCCTGACTTCATCCGGGTTTTCACCCCTCCACTTT. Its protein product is CASSALTSSGFSPLHF.

CDR3: CASSNQLAGALLNEQFF. The CDR3 region has the DNA TGTGCCAGTAGTAACCAACTAGCGGGGGCCCTTTTGAATGAGCAGTTCTTC. The chain uses TRBV19 and TRBJ2-1; TRBD2 matches 11 bases. The V gene end was trimmed by 4 bases and the J gene end by 7 bases; junction bases not matched to a gene: 12. Per the germline V gene, CDR1 is LNHDA and CDR2 is SQIVND (reference sequence). The CDR3 length is 17 residues. Together with reference TRBV19 and TRBJ2-1, the CDR3 gives the full variable domain: DGGITQSPKYLFRKEGQNVTLSCEQNLNHDAMYWYRQDPGQGLRLIYYSQIVNDFQKGDIAEGYSVSREKKESFPLTVTSAQKNPTAFYLCASSNQLAGALLNEQFFGPGTRLTVL.

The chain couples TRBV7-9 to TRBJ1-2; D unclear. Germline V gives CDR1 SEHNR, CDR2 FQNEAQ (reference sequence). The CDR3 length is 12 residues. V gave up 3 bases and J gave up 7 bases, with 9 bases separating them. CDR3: CASSFATGGYTF. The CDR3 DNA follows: TGTGCCAGCAGCTTTGCAACGGGTGGCTACACCTTC.

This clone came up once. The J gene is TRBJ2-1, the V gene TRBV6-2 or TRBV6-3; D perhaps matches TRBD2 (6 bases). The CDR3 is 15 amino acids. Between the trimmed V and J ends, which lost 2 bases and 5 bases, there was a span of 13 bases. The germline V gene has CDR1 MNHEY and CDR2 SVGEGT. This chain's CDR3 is CASSYGGTTDNEQFF. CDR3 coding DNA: TGTGCCAGCAGTTACGGGGGGACGACAGACAATGAGCAGTTCTTC.

CDR3 bases: TGTGCCAGCAGTTACTCAGCGGGAGGGGACAATTCACCCCTCCACTTT. Amino acids: CASSYSAGGDNSPLHF. V and J are TRBV6-5 and TRBJ1-6; weak D call: TRBD1 (5 bases). The CDR3 has 16 residues. Trimming took off 0 bases at V and 7 bases at J, with 13 bases between the two ends. CDR1 and CDR2 from the germline V gene are MNHEY and SVGAGI.

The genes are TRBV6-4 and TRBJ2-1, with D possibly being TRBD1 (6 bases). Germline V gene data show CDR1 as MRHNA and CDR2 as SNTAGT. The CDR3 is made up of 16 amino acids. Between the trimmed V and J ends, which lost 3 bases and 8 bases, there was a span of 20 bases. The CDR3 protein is CASSDPGTPNPDEQFF. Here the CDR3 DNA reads TGTGCCAGCAGTGATCCCGGGACACCCAACCCCGATGAGCAGTTCTTC.

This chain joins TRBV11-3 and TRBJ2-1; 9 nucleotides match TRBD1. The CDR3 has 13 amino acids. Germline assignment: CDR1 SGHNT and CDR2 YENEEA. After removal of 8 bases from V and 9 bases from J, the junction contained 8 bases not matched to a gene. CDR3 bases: TGTGCCAGCGAGGGACAGGGACAGGGTGAGCAGTTCTTC. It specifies CASEGQGQGEQFF.

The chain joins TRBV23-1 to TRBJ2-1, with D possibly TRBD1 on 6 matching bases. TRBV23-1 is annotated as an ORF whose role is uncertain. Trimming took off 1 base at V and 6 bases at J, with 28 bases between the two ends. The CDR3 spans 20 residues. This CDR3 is CASSQLCPTGGQGAPNEQFF. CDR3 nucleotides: TGCGCCAGCAGTCAATTGTGCCCAACTGGGGGCCAGGGAGCCCCCAATGAGCAGTTCTTC.

The CDR3 bases are TGTGCCAGTAGTCGCCCCGTGGGCAACGAGCAGTACTTC. Translated: CASSRPVGNEQYF. The rearrangement joins TRBV19 to TRBJ2-7; D not certain. The V end lost 5 bases, the J end lost 5 bases, and 13 bases lay between the germline ends. The germline V gene encodes CDR1 LNHDA and CDR2 SQIVND (reference sequence). This CDR3 has 13 amino acids. Full variable domain (remainder filled in from reference TRBV19 and TRBJ2-7): DGGITQSPKYLFRKEGQNVTLSCEQNLNHDAMYWYRQDPGQGLRLIYYSQIVNDFQKGDIAEGYSVSREKKESFPLTVTSAQKNPTAFYLCASSRPVGNEQYFGPGTRLTVT.

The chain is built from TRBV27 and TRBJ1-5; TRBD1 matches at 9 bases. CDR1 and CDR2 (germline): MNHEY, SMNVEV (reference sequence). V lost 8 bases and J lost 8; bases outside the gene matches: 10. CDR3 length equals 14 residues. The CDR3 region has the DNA TGTGCCAGCCGGACAGGGGCCCTTTGGGAGCCCCAGCATTTT. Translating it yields CASRTGALWEPQHF.

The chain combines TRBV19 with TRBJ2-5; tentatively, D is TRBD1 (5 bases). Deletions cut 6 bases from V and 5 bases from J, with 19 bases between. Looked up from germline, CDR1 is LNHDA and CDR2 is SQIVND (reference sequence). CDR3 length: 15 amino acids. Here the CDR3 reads CASSPRFRVWETQYF. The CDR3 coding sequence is TGTGCCAGTAGCCCGCGTTTCAGGGTGTGGGAGACCCAGTACTTC.

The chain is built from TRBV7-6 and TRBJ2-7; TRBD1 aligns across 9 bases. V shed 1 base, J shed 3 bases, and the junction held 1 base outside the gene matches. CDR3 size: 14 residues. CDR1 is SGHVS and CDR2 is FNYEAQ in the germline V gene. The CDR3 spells CASSLEDRGYEQYF. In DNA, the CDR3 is TGTGCCAGCAGCTTAGAGGACAGGGGCTACGAGCAGTACTTC.

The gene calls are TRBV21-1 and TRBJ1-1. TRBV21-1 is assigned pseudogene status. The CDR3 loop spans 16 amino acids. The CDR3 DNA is TGTGCCAGCAACACTCGGGAGCAGAACAGGAACACTGAAGCTTTCTTT. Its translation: CASNTREQNRNTEAFF.

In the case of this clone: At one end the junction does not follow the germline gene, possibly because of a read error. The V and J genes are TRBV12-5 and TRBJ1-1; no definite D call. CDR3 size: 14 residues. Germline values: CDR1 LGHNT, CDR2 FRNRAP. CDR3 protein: CASRFAGGNTEAFF. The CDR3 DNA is TGTGCTAGTCGTTTCGCAGGTGGGAACACTGAAGCTTTCTTT. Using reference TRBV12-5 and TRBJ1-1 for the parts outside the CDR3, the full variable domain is DARVTQTPRHKVTEMGQEVTMRCQPILGHNTVFWYRQTMMQGLELLAYFRNRAPLDDSGMPKDRFSAEMPDATLATLKIQPSEPRDSAVYFCASRFAGGNTEAFFGQGTRLTVV.

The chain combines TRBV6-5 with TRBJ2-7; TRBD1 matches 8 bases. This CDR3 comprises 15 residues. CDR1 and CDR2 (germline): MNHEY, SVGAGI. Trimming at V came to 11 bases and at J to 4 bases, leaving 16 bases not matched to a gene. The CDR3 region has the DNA TGTGCCGGAGGGGCAGGGGGCAGGACAGCTTACGAGCAGTACTTC. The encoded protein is CAGGAGGRTAYEQYF.

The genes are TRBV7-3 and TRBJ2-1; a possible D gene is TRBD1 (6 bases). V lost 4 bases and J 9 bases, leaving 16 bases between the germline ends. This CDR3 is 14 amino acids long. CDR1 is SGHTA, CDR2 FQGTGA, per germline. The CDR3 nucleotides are TGTGCCAGCAGCTCAACAGGGATAAGCGGTGAGCAGTTCTTC. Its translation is CASSSTGISGEQFF. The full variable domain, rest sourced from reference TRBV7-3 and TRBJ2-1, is GAGVSQTPSNKVTEKGKYVELRCDPISGHTALYWYRQSLGQGPEFLIYFQGTGAADDSGLPNDRFFAVRPEGSVSTLKIQRTERGDSAVYLCASSSTGISGEQFFGPGTRLTVL.

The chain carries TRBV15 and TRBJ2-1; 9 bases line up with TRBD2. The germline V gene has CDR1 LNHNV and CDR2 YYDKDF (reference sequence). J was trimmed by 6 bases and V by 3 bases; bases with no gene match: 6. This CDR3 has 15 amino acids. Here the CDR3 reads CATSRPGLATNEQFF. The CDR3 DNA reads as TGTGCCACCAGCAGGCCGGGACTAGCTACCAATGAGCAGTTCTTC. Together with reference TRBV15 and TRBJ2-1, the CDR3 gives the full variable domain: DAMVIQNPRYQVTQFGKPVTLSCSQTLNHNVMYWYQQKSSQAPKLLFHYYDKDFNNEADTPDNFQSRRPNTSFCFLDIRSPGLGDTAMYLCATSRPGLATNEQFFGPGTRLTVL.

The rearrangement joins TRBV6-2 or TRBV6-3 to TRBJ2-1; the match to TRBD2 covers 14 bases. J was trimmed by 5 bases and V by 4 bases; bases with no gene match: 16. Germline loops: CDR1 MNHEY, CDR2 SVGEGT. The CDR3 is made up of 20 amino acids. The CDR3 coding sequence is TGTGCCAGCAGTTTTCATCCGGGACTAGCGGGGGCCGCGAGGAACAATGAGCAGTTCTTC. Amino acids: CASSFHPGLAGAARNNEQFF.

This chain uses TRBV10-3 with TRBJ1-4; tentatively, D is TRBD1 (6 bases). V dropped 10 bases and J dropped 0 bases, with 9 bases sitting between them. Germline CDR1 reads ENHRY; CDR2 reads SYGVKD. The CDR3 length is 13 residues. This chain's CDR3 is CATGVATNEKLFF. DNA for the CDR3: TGTGCCACAGGGGTTGCAACTAATGAAAAACTGTTTTTT.

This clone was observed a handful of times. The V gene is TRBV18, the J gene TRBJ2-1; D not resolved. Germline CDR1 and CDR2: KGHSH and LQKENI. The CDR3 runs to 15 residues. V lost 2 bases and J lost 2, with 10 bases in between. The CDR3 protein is CASSPLQQTYNEQFF. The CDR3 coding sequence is TGTGCCAGCTCACCATTACAGCAAACCTACAATGAGCAGTTCTTC.